This T cell receptor beta chain was documented in a study of blood T cell repertoires in COVID-19. Looked up from germline, CDR1 is MNHNS and CDR2 is SASEGT. Trimming removed 0 bases at V and 1 base at J, with 9 bases between. The CDR3 totals 15 residues. Repertoires were generated with immunoSEQ multiplex PCR, while TCRdb's copy carries only in-frame clones and drops some. This sample has approximately 400,000 clones, with more than 70% found just once. V gene TRBV6-1 combines with J gene TRBJ1-1; D remains unclear. This sequence was found in a woman aged 45-60 years with COVID-19, enrolled during active disease. The specimen sequenced was peripheral blood. CDR3 amino acids: CASSEAGFSNTEAFF. CDR3 coding DNA: TGTGCCAGCAGTGAAGCCGGGTTCTCGAACACTGAAGCTTTCTTT.